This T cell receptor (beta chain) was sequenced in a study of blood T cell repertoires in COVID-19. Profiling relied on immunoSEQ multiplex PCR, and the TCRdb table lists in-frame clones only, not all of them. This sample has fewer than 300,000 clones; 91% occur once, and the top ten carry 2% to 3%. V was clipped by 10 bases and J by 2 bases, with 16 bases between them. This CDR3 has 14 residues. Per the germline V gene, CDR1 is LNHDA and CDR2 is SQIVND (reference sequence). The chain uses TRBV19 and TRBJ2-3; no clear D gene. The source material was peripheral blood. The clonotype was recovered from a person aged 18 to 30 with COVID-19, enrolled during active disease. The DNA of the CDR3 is TGTGCCACCGCCTCGGCGGCCACCACAGATACGCAGTATTTT. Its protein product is CATASAATTDTQYF.